A single sample gave rise to the 11 T cell receptor beta chains below, sequenced in a study of T cells in Graves' hyperthyroidism and ophthalmopathy. RNA transcripts provided the source from which TCR beta CDR3 regions were amplified. The TCR CDR3 was amplified in a first-round RT-PCR using the HTBI primer set. TCRdb ran MiXCR on the multiplex PCR reads and lists one entry per CDR3 protein. The table shows about 600,000 distinct CDR3 sequences, with about 14% occurring only once. Sequencing input: blood. Receptors were obtained from a woman in her forties or fifties with Graves' ophthalmopathy.

The V and J genes are TRBV6-5 and TRBJ2-7; TRBD2 matches at 8 bases. Germline V gene sequence: CDR1 MNHEY, CDR2 SVGAGI. The CDR3 totals 16 residues. J was trimmed by 4 bases and V by 0 bases; bases with no gene match: 8. CDR3 protein: CASSYSGGGNEYEQYF. The CDR3 bases are TGTGCCAGCAGTTACTCCGGGGGGGGGAATGAGTACGAGCAGTACTTC.

The V and J genes are TRBV11-2 and TRBJ2-1, with D perhaps matching TRBD1 (6 bases). This CDR3 comprises 15 residues. Trimming left V 1 base short and J 5 bases short, with 12 bases between. Germline V gene lookup returns CDR1 SGHAT and CDR2 FQNNGV. The CDR3 region is CASSLVETGDNEQFF. CDR3 sequence (DNA): TGTGCCAGCAGCTTAGTGGAGACAGGTGACAATGAGCAGTTCTTC.

The chain carries TRBV2 and TRBJ2-2, with 9 nucleotides matching TRBD1. Looked up from germline, CDR1 is SNHLY and CDR2 is FYNNEI. Trimming at V came to 5 bases and at J to 5 bases, leaving 6 bases not matched to a gene. CDR3 length equals 15 residues. CDR3 region: CASSKTGGWTGELFF. The CDR3 DNA reads TGTGCCAGCAGTAAAACAGGGGGCTGGACCGGGGAGCTGTTTTTT.

Ten or more counts support this clonotype. The rearrangement uses TRBV20-1 and TRBJ1-5; perhaps TRBD1 as D (6 bases). V gave up 3 bases and J gave up 7 bases, with 25 bases separating them. This CDR3 has 17 residues. Looked up from germline, CDR1 is DFQATT and CDR2 is SNEGSKA (reference sequence). The CDR3: CSASQMGGGLSGQPQHF. DNA for the CDR3: TGCAGTGCTAGCCAAATGGGCGGGGGCCTCTCGGGACAGCCCCAGCATTTT.

The gene calls are TRBV28 and TRBJ1-6, with a possible D match to TRBD1 (6 bases). Trimming stripped 5 bases from V and 0 bases from J, with 14 bases between. This CDR3 spans 17 amino acids. From germline, CDR1 is MDHEN and CDR2 SYDVKM. The CDR3 DNA reads as TGTGCCAGCAGTGGTTATGGGGGCAGCTCCTATAATTCACCCCTCCACTTT. Protein product: CASSGYGGSSYNSPLHF.

This clonotype has only a few counts. This chain connects TRBV19 to TRBJ2-7; D is unclear. Per germline, CDR1 LNHDA and CDR2 SQIVND (reference sequence). Trimming pared 9 bases from V and 3 bases from J, leaving 12 bases between. The length of the CDR3 is 12 residues. CDR3 loop: CASSIPGYEQYF. DNA of the CDR3: TGTGCCAGCAGCATTCCGGGCTACGAGCAGTACTTC. The full variable domain, its missing parts supplied by reference TRBV19 and TRBJ2-7, is DGGITQSPKYLFRKEGQNVTLSCEQNLNHDAMYWYRQDPGQGLRLIYYSQIVNDFQKGDIAEGYSVSREKKESFPLTVTSAQKNPTAFYLCASSIPGYEQYFGPGTRLTVT.

This clonotype was detected many times. The chain uses TRBV9 and TRBJ2-7, with 10 bases aligning to TRBD1. This CDR3 region has 16 residues. The V gene end was trimmed by 4 bases and the J gene end by 3 bases; junction bases not matched to a gene: 10. Germline-derived CDR1 and CDR2 are SGDLS and YYNGEE. The CDR3 sequence is CASSPRLGQGGYEQYF. CDR3 DNA sequence: TGTGCCAGCAGCCCACGGCTAGGACAGGGGGGCTACGAGCAGTACTTC.

As DNA, the CDR3 is TGTGCCACCAGTGATTTGGGAGACAATGAGCAGTTCTTC. Encoded protein: CATSDLGDNEQFF. This chain uses TRBV24-1 with TRBJ2-1; D unclear. This CDR3 has 13 amino acids. Germline values: CDR1 KGHDR, CDR2 SFDVKD. The V end was cut by 0 bases, the J end by 5 bases, with 4 bases between.

The chain recombines TRBV11-3 with TRBJ2-1; 13 nucleotides agree with TRBD2. Germline-derived CDR1 and CDR2 are SGHNT and YENEEA. The CDR3 is 19 residues long. V lost 4 bases, J lost 1 base, and 10 bases stayed unmatched. This CDR3 reads CASSSTSGRSGPSYNEQFF. The CDR3 DNA reads as TGTGCCAGCAGCTCGACTAGCGGGAGGTCGGGCCCTTCCTACAATGAGCAGTTCTTC.

The table lists this clonotype with many counts. The chain recombines TRBV12-3 or TRBV12-4 with TRBJ2-1; 15 bases fit TRBD2. The CDR3 spans 20 residues. Trimming removed 7 bases from V and 4 bases from J; junction bases left unmatched: 17. The CDR3 region is CASNTPYRTSGRAGYNEQFF. CDR3 sequence (DNA): TGTGCCAGCAACACGCCCTACCGGACTAGCGGGAGGGCCGGTTACAATGAGCAGTTCTTC.

In this sample, this clonotype turned up a few times. The V gene is TRBV5-1, the J gene TRBJ2-5; TRBD2 is a possible D gene (5 bases). V lost 4 bases to trimming and J lost 0 bases, with 16 bases between them. CDR1 and CDR2 from the germline V gene are SGHRS and YFSETQ. This CDR3 is built from 16 residues. The CDR3 DNA follows: TGCGCCAGCAGCACCAATTCTGCGACTAACCAAGAGACCCAGTACTTC. Translating gives CASSTNSATNQETQYF.